The 23 T cell receptor beta chains reported below all come from one sample, sequenced in a study of tumor-infiltrating lymphocytes in oesophageal squamous cell carcinoma. TCRdb processed the PCR reads anew with MiXCR; each CDR3 protein has one entry. The sample has about 17,000 distinct CDR3 sequences; around 48% are singletons. Sequencing used normal esophageal tissue next to the tumor. These receptors were collected from a female donor with esophageal squamous cell carcinoma.

V and J are TRBV6-5 and TRBJ2-3, with TRBD2 matching over 9 bases. The CDR3 has 14 amino acids. V shed 6 bases and J 5 bases; nucleotides not matched to a gene: 6. Germline V gene sequence: CDR1 MNHEY, CDR2 SVGAGI. Here the CDR3 reads CASSGSGRLDTQYF. The CDR3 DNA sequence: TGTGCCAGCAGCGGTAGCGGGAGATTAGATACGCAGTATTTT.

CDR3 residues: CASSSAQTQYF. In DNA, the CDR3 is TGTGCCAGCAGCTCCGCGCAGACCCAGTACTTC. The chain uses TRBV7-3 and TRBJ2-5; the D is unclear. The V and J ends lost 4 bases and 6 bases respectively, with 6 bases between them. The CDR3 is 11 residues long. From germline, CDR1 is SGHTA and CDR2 FQGTGA.

This clonotype was observed once. J is TRBJ2-3 and V is TRBV7-2; D perhaps matches TRBD1 (5 bases). The last part of the DNA fits TRBJ2-1 better; the J call may be wrong. The CDR3 has 14 residues. Germline V gives CDR1 SGHTA, CDR2 FQGNSA. The DNA for the CDR3 is TGTGCCAGCAGCTTCCCAGGGCCACAATACGAGCAGTTCTTC. This sequence encodes CASSFPGPQYEQFF.

The table lists this clonotype with many counts. This sequence joins TRBV28 and TRBJ1-1; D is undetermined. Germline CDR1 MDHEN, CDR2 SYDVKM. CDR3 length: 14 residues. The V and J ends lost 7 bases and 3 bases respectively, with 15 bases between them. CDR3 residues: CASKPWAGYTEAFF. The CDR3 DNA sequence: TGTGCCAGCAAGCCGTGGGCTGGGTACACTGAAGCTTTCTTT.

CDR3 region: CASTLWGARGTGELFF. CDR3 in DNA: TGTGCCAGCACCCTTTGGGGGGCTCGAGGCACCGGGGAGCTGTTTTTT. V gene TRBV7-6 combines with J gene TRBJ2-2; D tentatively fits TRBD1 or TRBD2 (6 bases each). The CDR3 spans 16 residues. The V end was cut by 7 bases, the J end by 4 bases, with 19 bases between. Germline V CDR1 and CDR2: SGHVS, FNYEAQ. The full variable domain, completed using reference TRBV7-6 and TRBJ2-2, is GAGVSQSPRYKVTKRGQDVALRCDPISGHVSLYWYRQALGQGPEFLTYFNYEAQQDKSGLPNDRFSAERPEGSISTLTIQRTEQRDSAMYRCASTLWGARGTGELFFGEGSRLTVL.

This clonotype appeared many times. The germline gene is not matched at one end of the junction; a read error may be the cause. V gene TRBV12-3 or TRBV12-4 combines with J gene TRBJ1-2; the D is unclear. The CDR3 spans 15 residues. The CDR3 coding sequence is TGTGCCAGCAGTCCCCAGGTGGGTGCTAACCATGGCTACACCTTC. Protein: CASSPQVGANHGYTF.

This clonotype was counted ten times or more. The chain joins TRBV24-1 to TRBJ1-2; D perhaps matches TRBD1 (5 bases). CDR3 size: 11 residues. CDR1 KGHDR and CDR2 SFDVKD come from the germline V gene. Trimming removed 9 bases at V and 3 bases at J, with 7 bases between. The chain's CDR3 is CATGGDYGYTF. DNA of the CDR3: TGTGCCACCGGGGGAGACTATGGCTACACCTTC.

This clonotype has only a few counts. The chain recombines TRBV28 with TRBJ2-7, with a weak D call TRBD2 (6 bases). The germline V gene has CDR1 MDHEN and CDR2 SYDVKM. The CDR3 sequence is 14 residues long. With 10 bases removed from V and 7 bases from J, the gap between germline ends came to 23 bases. CDR3 bases: TGTGCCACCTATGGGGGGACGGTTGCTTGGGAGCAGTACTTC. This sequence encodes CATYGGTVAWEQYF.

This chain joins TRBV7-3 and TRBJ1-1; weak D call: TRBD1 (5 bases). This CDR3 has 14 amino acids. CDR1 is SGHTA and CDR2 is FQGTGA in the germline V gene. V lost 5 bases and J lost 3, with 13 bases in between. In DNA, the CDR3 is TGTGCCAGCAGCACTTGGGGGGACCACACTGAAGCTTTCTTT. It is translated as CASSTWGDHTEAFF. Using reference TRBV7-3 and TRBJ1-1 for the parts outside the CDR3, the full variable domain is GAGVSQTPSNKVTEKGKYVELRCDPISGHTALYWYRQSLGQGPEFLIYFQGTGAADDSGLPNDRFFAVRPEGSVSTLKIQRTERGDSAVYLCASSTWGDHTEAFFGQGTRLTVV.

By share, this clonotype ranks as medium-sized. This chain connects TRBV7-2 to TRBJ2-2, with D unresolved. Germline lookup yields CDR1 SGHTA and CDR2 FQGNSA. The V gene lost 6 bases and the J gene lost 7 bases, with 18 bases spanning the gap. The CDR3 length is 15 residues. The CDR3 sequence: CASRVATGRHGELFF. CDR3 in DNA: TGTGCCAGCAGAGTAGCCACTGGACGCCACGGGGAGCTGTTTTTT.

This clonotype was counted between two and nine times. The chain has TRBV5-1 and TRBJ2-5; the D gene is possibly TRBD1 (6 bases). The closer fit of TRBJ1-2 to the DNA end suggests the J call may be wrong. The germline V gene has CDR1 SGHRS and CDR2 YFSETQ. The CDR3 runs 14 residues. The CDR3 DNA is TGCGCCAGCAGCCTATCAGGGGAGAGGCGAGGCTACACCTTC. Translating gives CASSLSGERRGYTF.

The rearrangement uses TRBV20-1 and TRBJ2-1; TRBD2 aligns across 8 bases. V gave up 0 bases and J gave up 10 bases; unmatched junction bases: 8. Germline assignment: CDR1 DFQATT and CDR2 SNEGSKA (reference sequence). The CDR3 is made up of 14 amino acids. The CDR3 loop is CSARDRAGGQEQFF. The CDR3 DNA is TGCAGTGCTAGAGACCGGGCGGGGGGTCAGGAGCAGTTCTTC.

This clonotype was counted a few times. With a much larger clone just one base away, this may be a read error. The V call is TRBV5-1, the J call TRBJ2-7; 11 nucleotides line up with TRBD2. V gave up 1 base and J gave up 7 bases; unmatched junction bases: 7. This CDR3 has 15 amino acids. CDR1 is SGHRS and CDR2 is YFSETQ in the germline V gene. CDR3 nucleotides: TGCGCCAGCAGCTTGTCTAGCGGGGGGATCAATGAGCAGTACTTC. Translated, it gives CASSLSSGGINEQYF.

V is TRBV3-1 and J is TRBJ2-1, with D uncertain. CDR3 length: 14 amino acids. The germline V gene has CDR1 LGHDT and CDR2 YNNKEL (reference sequence). The V end lost 1 base, the J end lost 9 bases, and 13 bases lay between the germline ends. The DNA for the CDR3 is TGTGCCAGCAGCCAAGCGGGTGGCTACGCTGAGCAGTTCTTC. Its translation: CASSQAGGYAEQFF.

In its sample, this clonotype was seen a few times. The V and J genes are TRBV7-8 and TRBJ2-7; D is perhaps TRBD2 (5 bases). The assigned J gene may be wrong: the sequence end matches TRBJ2-5 better. The CDR3 sequence is 15 residues long. Germline V lookup: CDR1 SGHVS, CDR2 FQNEAQ. CDR3 nucleotides: TGTGCCAGCAGCTTGTTTGAAGCGGTTCTCGAGACCCAGTACTTC. Its translation is CASSLFEAVLETQYF.

This clonotype occurred many times. A much bigger clone sits one base away, suggesting this may be a read error. The genes are TRBV11-2 and TRBJ2-7; 16 bases line up with TRBD2. The CDR3 extends over 18 amino acids. The J segment lost 7 bases and the V segment lost 4 bases, leaving 13 bases of the junction unmatched. Germline CDR1 SGHAT, CDR2 FQNNGV. Here the CDR3 reads CASSSSPGLAGGGNEQYF. As DNA, the CDR3 is TGTGCCAGCAGCTCTTCTCCGGGACTAGCGGGGGGGGGTAATGAGCAGTACTTC.

The table lists this clonotype with a few counts. The junction and the germline gene differ at one end; a read error may be behind it. The V call is TRBV7-2, the J call TRBJ2-5; a possible D gene is TRBD2 (5 bases). The CDR3 runs 15 residues. Per the germline V gene, CDR1 is SGHTA and CDR2 is FQGNSA. The chain's CDR3 is CASSLAVRAGETQYF. For the CDR3, the DNA is TGTGCCAGCAGCCTAGCCGTGAGGGCCGGTGAGACCCAGTACTTC.

The table lists this clonotype with a few counts. J is TRBJ1-1 and V is TRBV28; a possible D gene is TRBD1 (5 bases). CDR3 length: 14 amino acids. Germline-derived CDR1 and CDR2 are MDHEN and SYDVKM. Between the trimmed V and J ends, which lost 7 bases and 4 bases, there was a span of 16 bases. Written as DNA, the CDR3 is TGTGCCAGCACCCGCCCGGGGGTGAGCACTGAAGCTTTCTTT. Amino acids: CASTRPGVSTEAFF.

This chain joins TRBV6-1 and TRBJ2-1; 13 bases are shared with TRBD2. The CDR3 has 15 residues. The germline V gene encodes CDR1 MNHNS and CDR2 SASEGT. Losses at the gene ends were 6 bases for V and 5 bases for J; bases not matched to a gene: 4. The CDR3 nucleotides read TGTGCCAGCAGGCCAGGACTAGCGGGGGACAATGAGCAGTTCTTC. It codes for CASRPGLAGDNEQFF.

This sequence joins TRBV30 and TRBJ1-1; TRBD1 matches 10 bases. Losses at the gene ends were 3 bases for V and 10 bases for J; bases not matched to a gene: 14. CDR1 and CDR2 from the germline V gene are GTSNPN and SVGIG (reference sequence). The CDR3 length is 15 residues. CDR3 loop: CAWRTPGTGARGAFF. The CDR3 nucleotides read TGTGCCTGGAGAACACCCGGGACAGGGGCCCGAGGAGCTTTCTTT.

By its share, this clonotype is medium-sized. This rearrangement joins TRBV27 to TRBJ2-1; a possible D gene is TRBD1 (5 bases). Germline V lookup: CDR1 MNHEY, CDR2 SMNVEV (reference sequence). The CDR3 runs 12 residues. V was pared by 5 bases and J by 5 bases, with 7 bases between. This CDR3 is CASSRQNNEQFF. Written as DNA, the CDR3 is TGTGCCAGCAGTCGACAGAACAATGAGCAGTTCTTC.

V is TRBV18 and J is TRBJ2-5, with a weak D call TRBD1 (6 bases). The ends were cut back, 3 bases at V and 0 bases at J, with 11 bases in the middle. This CDR3 is built from 15 residues. Germline values: CDR1 KGHSH, CDR2 LQKENI. CDR3 bases: TGTGCCAGCTCACCCCTCGAGGGGGACCAAGAGACCCAGTACTTC. This sequence encodes CASSPLEGDQETQYF.

The count of this clonotype is one. This chain joins TRBV10-3 and TRBJ2-3, with 7 bases fitting TRBD1. Near its end, the DNA agrees better with TRBJ2-1, so the J call may be wrong. The CDR3 loop spans 16 amino acids. The V gene's germline CDR1 is ENHRY and CDR2 SYGVKD. The CDR3 sequence is CAISEKSTGRNNEQFF. For the CDR3, the DNA is TGTGCCATCAGTGAGAAATCGACAGGGCGAAACAATGAGCAGTTCTTC.